One and the same sample provided the 21 T cell receptor beta chains below, sequenced in a study of control samples from healthy donors and cancer patients. This table comes from immunoSEQ multiplex PCR, and its TCRdb copy is limited to in-frame clones, with some not included. The sample records about 130,000 clones, approximately 90% being singletons. The sample was blood. Receptor source: a woman aged 45-60 years in good health.

The chain is built from TRBV2 and TRBJ2-7; D possibly corresponds to TRBD2 (6 bases). This CDR3 comprises 16 residues. The germline gives CDR1 SNHLY, CDR2 FYNNEI. V lost 6 bases and J 1 base, leaving 19 bases between the germline ends. The CDR3 bases are TGTGCCAGCAGGATGCTGATACTAGCCCAATCCTACGAGCAGTACTTC. This sequence encodes CASRMLILAQSYEQYF.

The chain uses TRBV19 and TRBJ1-5; tentative D call: TRBD1 (5 bases). This CDR3 region has 16 residues. V gave up 5 bases and J gave up 7 bases, with 21 bases separating them. CDR1 and CDR2 (germline): LNHDA, SQIVND (reference sequence). CDR3 nucleotide sequence: TGTGCCAGTAGTCCCAGGGAGGGAGGGCCCGGGCAGCCCCAGCATTTT. It is translated as CASSPREGGPGQPQHF.

The chain links TRBV11-2 to TRBJ2-3; 13 bases agree with TRBD2. This CDR3 has 16 residues. The V gene's germline CDR1 is SGHAT and CDR2 FQNNGV. V shed 4 bases, J shed 7 bases, and the junction held 8 bases outside the gene matches. CDR3 amino acids: CASSSGLAGRGNTQYF. The CDR3 region has the DNA TGTGCCAGCAGCTCGGGACTAGCGGGAAGGGGGAATACGCAGTATTTT.

The table lists this clone with a few counts. The V gene is TRBV7-2, the J gene TRBJ2-5; 12 bases match TRBD2. CDR1 and CDR2 (germline): SGHTA, FQGNSA. CDR3 length equals 16 residues. V lost 4 bases, J lost 1 base, and 4 bases stayed unmatched. The CDR3 loop reads CASSYRGLAGQETQYF. The CDR3 nucleotides read TGTGCCAGCAGCTATAGGGGACTAGCGGGCCAAGAGACCCAGTACTTC.

The chain recombines TRBV4-2 with TRBJ1-1; maybe TRBD1 (5 bases). CDR3 length: 13 amino acids. Trimming shortened V by 1 base and J by 5 bases, and 8 bases separated the two germline ends. Germline loops: CDR1 LGHNA, CDR2 YNFKEQ. The CDR3 DNA sequence: TGTGCCAGCAGCCAAGGCAGGGCAACTGAAGCTTTCTTT. The encoded protein is CASSQGRATEAFF.

This sequence joins TRBV5-1 and TRBJ2-7, with TRBD1 matching over 10 bases. The CDR3 consists of 14 residues. Germline V gene lookup returns CDR1 SGHRS and CDR2 YFSETQ. With V trimmed by 2 bases and J by 3 bases, 2 bases remained unmatched. CDR3 amino acids: CASSFRDRGYEQYF. The CDR3 bases are TGCGCCAGCAGCTTCCGGGACAGGGGCTACGAGCAGTACTTC.

This chain uses TRBV19 with TRBJ2-2; no clear D gene. CDR3 length equals 13 residues. V lost 9 bases and J 4 bases, leaving 12 bases between the germline ends. Germline V lookup: CDR1 LNHDA, CDR2 SQIVND (reference sequence). Here the CDR3 reads CASSPRSTGELFF. DNA for the CDR3: TGTGCCAGCTCACCCAGGTCCACCGGGGAGCTGTTTTTT.

The chain recombines TRBV3-1 (or the pseudogene TRBV3-2) with TRBJ2-2; D might be TRBD2 (6 bases). This CDR3 is 15 amino acids long. Germline CDR1 reads LGHDT; CDR2 reads YNNKEL (reference sequence). The germline V and J ends were trimmed by 4 bases and 6 bases, with 15 bases remaining between them. The CDR3 is CASSPSGVYAGELFF. CDR3 DNA sequence: TGTGCCAGCAGCCCCTCGGGAGTCTACGCCGGGGAGCTGTTTTTT.

This clone turned up a few times. The V call is TRBV27, the J call TRBJ1-5, with TRBD1 matching over 11 bases. Unmatched junction bases numbered 9, after V lost 5 bases and J lost 0 bases. This CDR3 is 18 amino acids long. CDR1 MNHEY and CDR2 SMNVEV come from the germline V gene (reference sequence). Here the CDR3 DNA reads TGTGCCAGCAGTCTCGGGACAGGGGGGGCCGATAGCAATCAGCCCCAGCATTTT. This sequence encodes CASSLGTGGADSNQPQHF.

This clone was counted a single time. V usage is TRBV5-8 and J usage is TRBJ1-2, with no clear D. Trimming shortened V by 3 bases and J by 7 bases, and 19 bases separated the two germline ends. Germline assignment: CDR1 SGHTS and CDR2 YDEGEE. This CDR3 is 15 amino acids long. The CDR3 DNA reads as TGTGCCAGCAGCTCGGGATCCGATTCCCGGCCTGGCTACACCTTC. As protein: CASSSGSDSRPGYTF.

The chain carries TRBV28 and TRBJ2-3; D might be TRBD1 (5 bases). Germline CDR1 MDHEN, CDR2 SYDVKM. V was clipped by 4 bases and J by 10 bases, with 12 bases between them. There are 12 residues in the CDR3. The CDR3: CASSSGRVSQYF. As DNA, the CDR3 is TGTGCCAGCAGTTCCGGCAGGGTTTCGCAGTATTTT.

This chain links TRBV10-3 with TRBJ1-1, with 8 bases that match TRBD1. V was pared by 2 bases and J by 11 bases, with 13 bases of the junction left unmatched. There are 15 residues in the CDR3. CDR1 is ENHRY, CDR2 SYGVKD, per germline. CDR3 region: CAISEGQGGGIGAFF. The CDR3 nucleotides read TGTGCCATCAGTGAGGGACAGGGAGGGGGTATAGGTGCTTTCTTT.

Here the CDR3 DNA reads TGTGCCAGCTCGGGACAGGCGGGCGCAGATACGCAGTATTTT. It encodes CASSGQAGADTQYF. The genes are TRBV6-5 and TRBJ2-3; 8 bases line up with TRBD1. The J segment lost 4 bases and the V segment lost 8 bases, leaving 8 bases of the junction unmatched. Germline-derived CDR1 and CDR2 are MNHEY and SVGAGI. This CDR3 has 14 residues.

V usage is TRBV9 and J usage is TRBJ2-7; 11 positions match TRBD2. Losses at the gene ends were 0 bases for V and 1 base for J; bases not matched to a gene: 0. Germline-derived CDR1 and CDR2 are SGDLS and YYNGEE. The CDR3 runs 15 residues. The CDR3: CASSVGLAGSYEQYF. The CDR3, as DNA: TGTGCCAGCAGCGTAGGACTAGCGGGATCCTACGAGCAGTACTTC.

This chain links TRBV15 with TRBJ1-2; possible D gene TRBD1, 5 bases. Trimming removed 0 bases from V and 4 bases from J, with 9 bases in between. CDR3 length equals 14 residues. Germline V lookup: CDR1 LNHNV, CDR2 YYDKDF (reference sequence). CDR3 bases: TGTGCCACCAGCAGAGATGGGGGGTCCTATGGCTACACCTTC. Translation: CATSRDGGSYGYTF.

This rearrangement joins TRBV9 to TRBJ1-2; TRBD1 aligns across 9 bases. Germline CDR1 is SGDLS and CDR2 is YYNGEE. This CDR3 comprises 17 residues. V trimming: 0 bases; J trimming: 3 bases; junction bases outside the gene matches: 9. The CDR3 sequence is CASSVAAGTGRDYGYTF. In nucleotides, the CDR3 is TGTGCCAGCAGCGTAGCGGCTGGGACAGGGAGGGACTATGGCTACACCTTC.

This clone appeared a single time. The rearrangement links TRBV6-5 to TRBJ2-3, with 8 bases that match TRBD1. Germline-derived CDR1 and CDR2 are MNHEY and SVGAGI. The ends lost 3 bases at V and 6 bases at J; junction bases unmatched: 11. The CDR3 is 16 residues long. The CDR3 nucleotides are TGTGCCAGCAGTTATTCGGGACAGGATCCGGGGGATACGCAGTATTTT. Protein: CASSYSGQDPGDTQYF.

V is TRBV19 and J is TRBJ2-3; a possible D gene is TRBD1 (5 bases). V lost 3 bases and J 2 bases, leaving 12 bases between the germline ends. The CDR3 loop spans 15 amino acids. Germline CDR1 and CDR2: LNHDA and SQIVND (reference sequence). The CDR3 nucleotides read TGTGCCAGTAGTATTGACAGAATCTACACAGATACGCAGTATTTT. It encodes CASSIDRIYTDTQYF.

The chain combines TRBV30 with TRBJ2-4; tentative D call: TRBD2 (6 bases). V lost 4 bases and J lost 1, with 8 bases in between. This CDR3 contains 13 residues. Germline CDR1 and CDR2: GTSNPN and SVGIG (reference sequence). DNA for the CDR3: TGTGCCTGGACGGGGGACGCCAAAAACATTCAGTACTTC. Translation gives CAWTGDAKNIQYF.

The chain recombines TRBV6-5 with TRBJ1-5, with D perhaps matching TRBD1 (5 bases). The germline CDR1 and CDR2 sequences are MNHEY and SVGAGI. The length of the CDR3 is 15 residues. Trimming removed 3 bases from V and 2 bases from J, with 11 bases in between. The CDR3 nucleotides read TGTGCCAGCAGTTATCAGGCGGGGGGCAATCAGCCCCAGCATTTT. This sequence encodes CASSYQAGGNQPQHF.

V usage is TRBV29-1 and J usage is TRBJ1-2; D remains ambiguous. The V gene's germline CDR1 is SQVTM and CDR2 ANQGSEA. Trimming removed 2 bases at V and 8 bases at J, with 6 bases between. This CDR3 contains 10 residues. CDR3 sequence (DNA): TGCAGCGTTGAAATGCCCGGCTACACCTTC. This translates into CSVEMPGYTF.